This T cell receptor (beta chain) was found in a study of blood T cell repertoires in COVID-19. Overall study: Specimens from acute and convalescent COVID-19 originated in the United States, Italy and Spain.

V lost 4 bases, J lost 9 bases, and 11 bases lay in between. Germline V CDR1 and CDR2: SGHRS, YFSETQ. The CDR3 has 12 residues. Method: immunoSEQ multiplex PCR; TCRdb's copy keeps in-frame clones and lacks some. The data contain about 80,000 clones, 88% of them singletons. This clone was found once. This clonotype originated in a woman aged 80 or over with acute or convalescent COVID-19. The rearrangement joins TRBV5-1 to TRBJ2-1; D is perhaps TRBD2 (5 bases). Input material: peripheral blood. The CDR3 protein is CASSGLPGEQFF. In DNA form, the CDR3 reads TGCGCCAGCAGCGGACTCCCTGGTGAGCAGTTCTTC. The variable domain in full, completed from reference TRBV5-1 and TRBJ2-1, reads KAGVTQTPRYLIKTRGQQVTLSCSPISGHRSVSWYQQTPGQGLQFLFEYFSETQRNKGNFPGRFSGRQFSNSRSEMNVSTLELGDSALYLCASSGLPGEQFFGPGTRLTVL.